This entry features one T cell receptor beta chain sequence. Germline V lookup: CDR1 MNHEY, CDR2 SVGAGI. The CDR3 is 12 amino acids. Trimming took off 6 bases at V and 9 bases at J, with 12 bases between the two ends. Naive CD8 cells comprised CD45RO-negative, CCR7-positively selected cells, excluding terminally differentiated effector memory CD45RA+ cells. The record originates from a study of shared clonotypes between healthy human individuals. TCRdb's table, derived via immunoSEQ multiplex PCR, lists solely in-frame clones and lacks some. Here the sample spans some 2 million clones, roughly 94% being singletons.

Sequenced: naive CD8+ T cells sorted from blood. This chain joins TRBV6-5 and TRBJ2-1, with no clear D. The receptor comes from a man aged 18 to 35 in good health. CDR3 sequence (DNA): TGTGCCAGCAGACCAGTACGCGGTGAGCAGTTCTTC. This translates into CASRPVRGEQFF.